This TCR beta chain was profiled in a study of blood T cell repertoires in COVID-19. The table lists this clone with a count of one. Profiled with immunoSEQ multiplex PCR; TCRdb holds only in-frame clones, not every one. The sample has about 230,000 clones, roughly nine tenths seen once; the top ten hold 3.5% to 4%. The TCR comes from a woman in her 30s with acute COVID-19. Material for sequencing was PBMCs or T cells enriched from blood (not recorded which).

CDR3 bases: TGTGCCAGCAGTGAAGAAGTCAGGGAATTTGACACTGAAGCTTTCTTT. Protein product: CASSEEVREFDTEAFF. V and J are TRBV6-1 and TRBJ1-1, with a tentative D call TRBD1 (5 bases). With 1 base removed from V and 3 bases from J, the gap between germline ends came to 15 bases. CDR3 length: 16 residues. The germline gives CDR1 MNHNS, CDR2 SASEGT.